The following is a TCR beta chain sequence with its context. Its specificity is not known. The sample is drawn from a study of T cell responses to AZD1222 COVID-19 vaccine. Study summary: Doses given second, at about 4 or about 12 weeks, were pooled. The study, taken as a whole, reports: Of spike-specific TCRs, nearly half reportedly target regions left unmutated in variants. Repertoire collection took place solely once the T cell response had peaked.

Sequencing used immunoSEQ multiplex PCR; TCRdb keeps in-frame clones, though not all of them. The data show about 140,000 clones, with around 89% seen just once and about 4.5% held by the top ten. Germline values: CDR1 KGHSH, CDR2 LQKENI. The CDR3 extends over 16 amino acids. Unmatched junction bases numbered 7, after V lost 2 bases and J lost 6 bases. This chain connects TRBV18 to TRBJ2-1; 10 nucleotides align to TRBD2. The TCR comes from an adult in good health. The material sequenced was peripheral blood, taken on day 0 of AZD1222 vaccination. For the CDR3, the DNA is TGTGCCAGCTCACCAGCTAGCGGGAGAACCGGCAATGAGCAGTTCTTC. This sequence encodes CASSPASGRTGNEQFF.